This T cell receptor (beta chain) was found in a study of blood T cell repertoires in COVID-19. Trimming stripped 5 bases from V and 6 bases from J, with 14 bases between. Germline V gene lookup returns CDR1 SGHVS and CDR2 FQNEAQ. This CDR3 contains 13 residues. This clone was observed once. TCRdb's table, derived via immunoSEQ multiplex PCR, lists solely in-frame clones and lacks some. In the table there are some 69,000 clones, 90% of which are singletons. The sequencing input was peripheral blood. This TCR came from a middle-aged man with COVID-19, enrolled during active disease. This chain joins TRBV7-8 and TRBJ2-7; TRBD1 is a possible D gene (6 bases). The CDR3 region has the DNA TGTGCCAGCAGCCCCACCCTGACAGGCGAGCAGTACTTC. Amino acids: CASSPTLTGEQYF. Full variable domain (outside the CDR3, taken from reference TRBV7-8 and TRBJ2-7): GAGVSQSPRYKVAKRGQDVALRCDPISGHVSLFWYQQALGQGPEFLTYFQNEAQLDKSGLPSDRFFAERPEGSVSTLKIQRTQQEDSAVYLCASSPTLTGEQYFGPGTRLTVT.